These 24 T cell receptor beta chains came from one sample sequenced in a study of shared clonotypes between healthy human individuals. Only CD45RO-negative cells positively selected for CCR7 counted as naive CD8 cells, so terminally differentiated effector memory CD45RA+ cells were excluded. TCRdb's copy holds only in-frame clones and misses some; the assay was immunoSEQ multiplex PCR. The table lists roughly 2 million clones, less than 95% of them singletons. Sequencing input: naive CD8+ T cells sorted from blood. These receptor sequences come from a man younger than 35 in good health.

V is TRBV7-9 and J is TRBJ1-1, with TRBD1 matching 8 bases. V shed 2 bases, J shed 6 bases, and the junction held 11 bases outside the gene matches. Per germline, CDR1 SEHNR and CDR2 FQNEAQ (reference sequence). The CDR3 contains 16 residues. The CDR3 sequence is CASSLPRGDRRAEAFF. The CDR3 nucleotides are TGTGCCAGCAGCTTACCTCGGGGGGACAGGCGGGCTGAAGCTTTCTTT. Full variable domain (remainder filled in from reference TRBV7-9 and TRBJ1-1): DTGVSQNPRHKITKRGQNVTFRCDPISEHNRLYWYRQTLGQGPEFLTYFQNEAQLEKSRLLSDRFSAERPKGSFSTLEIQRTEQGDSAMYLCASSLPRGDRRAEAFFGQGTRLTVV.

Comments on this clone: The sample carries other DNA sequences with the same CDR3. The chain carries TRBV20-1 and TRBJ2-5, with D unresolved. Trimming removed 1 base from V and 5 bases from J, with 5 bases in between. Germline CDR1 is DFQATT and CDR2 is SNEGSKA (reference sequence). This CDR3 is 11 amino acids long. CDR3: CSARGLETQYF. CDR3 bases: TGCAGTGCTAGAGGACTGGAGACCCAGTACTTC.

V is TRBV5-5 and J is TRBJ1-1; D remains unclear. The CDR3 length is 11 residues. V was pared by 6 bases and J by 6 bases, with 9 bases between. Germline V gene data show CDR1 as SGHKS and CDR2 as YYEKEE (reference sequence). The CDR3, as DNA: TGTGCCAGCACTGGGCCTTCTGAAGCTTTCTTT. It translates to CASTGPSEAFF.

The chain is built from TRBV27 and TRBJ2-3, with D unresolved. The CDR3 runs 16 residues. From germline, CDR1 is MNHEY and CDR2 SMNVEV (reference sequence). V gave up 5 bases and J gave up 3 bases, with 18 bases separating them. The CDR3 sequence is CASSPLRPTITDTQYF. In DNA form, the CDR3 reads TGTGCCAGCAGTCCCCTCAGGCCTACAATTACAGATACGCAGTATTTT.

Comments on this clone: Other DNA sequences in this specimen translate into the identical CDR3. The chain combines TRBV13 with TRBJ1-2; D unclear. Trimming took 3 bases from V and 4 from J, leaving 9 bases between them. Germline V lookup: CDR1 PRHDT, CDR2 FYEKMQ (reference sequence). This CDR3 is 13 amino acids long. The CDR3 DNA reads TGTGCCAGCAGCTTGGGAAGGAGCTATGGCTACACCTTC. The encoded protein is CASSLGRSYGYTF.

CDR3 DNA: TGTGCCAGCAGCCAAGCGGGAGCGGGAGAGACCCAGTACTTC. Encoded protein: CASSQAGAGETQYF. The chain joins TRBV6-6 to TRBJ2-5; 8 bases align to TRBD2. The ends lost 6 bases at V and 4 bases at J; junction bases unmatched: 7. The CDR3 contains 14 residues. Germline V CDR1 and CDR2: MNHNY, SVGAGI (reference sequence).

V usage is TRBV7-9 and J usage is TRBJ1-1; D might be TRBD1 (5 bases). V lost 4 bases to trimming and J lost 0 bases, with 9 bases between them. This CDR3 is built from 14 residues. Germline loops: CDR1 SEHNR, CDR2 FQNEAQ (reference sequence). The DNA for the CDR3 is TGTGCCAGCAGCTCGGGGACGGTGAACACTGAAGCTTTCTTT. Amino acid sequence: CASSSGTVNTEAFF.

The rearrangement uses TRBV9 and TRBJ2-3, with TRBD2 as a possible D gene (6 bases). The germline CDR1 and CDR2 sequences are SGDLS and YYNGEE. The V end lost 3 bases, the J end lost 4 bases, and 15 bases lay between the germline ends. There are 15 residues in the CDR3. The CDR3 loop is CASSAGDSIADTQYF. CDR3 sequence (DNA): TGTGCCAGCAGCGCTGGGGACTCGATTGCAGATACGCAGTATTTT.

The rearrangement links TRBV4-1 to TRBJ1-5, with D possibly TRBD1 on 5 matching bases. The CDR3 spans 16 residues. Germline V CDR1 and CDR2: MGHRA, YSYEKL. The V and J ends lost 1 base and 7 bases respectively, with 17 bases between them. CDR3 coding DNA: TGCGCCAGCAGCCAAGTACTTTCCGGGGACGGGCAGCCCCAGCATTTT. It codes for CASSQVLSGDGQPQHF.

The chain has TRBV9 and TRBJ2-7, with 8 bases fitting TRBD1. The CDR3 contains 13 residues. After removal of 4 bases from V and 6 bases from J, the junction contained 6 bases not matched to a gene. Germline CDR1 is SGDLS and CDR2 is YYNGEE. The CDR3 spells CASSPSGTGEQYF. CDR3 DNA: TGTGCCAGCAGCCCTTCCGGGACAGGCGAGCAGTACTTC.

The chain couples TRBV27 to TRBJ2-1; 12 bases line up with TRBD2. Per the germline V gene, CDR1 is MNHEY and CDR2 is SMNVEV (reference sequence). The CDR3 totals 14 residues. Trimming at V came to 4 bases and at J to 10 bases, leaving 5 bases not matched to a gene. The CDR3 DNA is TGTGCCAGCAGTTCCCTGACTAGCGGGGGAGAGCAGTTCTTC. It translates to CASSSLTSGGEQFF.

This rearrangement joins TRBV7-9 to TRBJ2-3; 11 nucleotides align to TRBD2. The CDR3 spans 19 residues. The J segment lost 0 bases and the V segment lost 4 bases, leaving 12 bases of the junction unmatched. In germline, CDR1 is SEHNR, CDR2 FQNEAQ (reference sequence). The CDR3 DNA reads TGTGCCAGCAGCTCACTAGCGGGGGCAACGATCACTAGCACAGATACGCAGTATTTT. It translates to CASSSLAGATITSTDTQYF.

The rearrangement joins TRBV6-1 to TRBJ2-3; a possible D gene is TRBD2 (5 bases). Germline CDR1 MNHNS, CDR2 SASEGT. The CDR3 has 16 amino acids. V was trimmed by 4 bases and J by 6 bases, leaving 20 bases between them. As DNA, the CDR3 is TGTGCCAGCAGTGTATGGAGGTACTCCCCGGAGGATACGCAGTATTTT. Translating gives CASSVWRYSPEDTQYF.

The chain is built from TRBV6-1 and TRBJ2-7; D uncertain. Deletions cut 0 bases from V and 0 bases from J, with 9 bases between. The CDR3 loop spans 15 amino acids. CDR1 is MNHNS, CDR2 SASEGT, per germline. The CDR3 nucleotides read TGTGCCAGCAGTGAAGCACACGGTAGCTCCTACGAGCAGTACTTC. Amino acid sequence: CASSEAHGSSYEQYF.

This chain links TRBV5-6 with TRBJ2-1; TRBD1 is a possible D gene (6 bases). The ends were cut back, 5 bases at V and 1 base at J, with 7 bases in the middle. The CDR3 is 13 amino acids. The germline V gene has CDR1 SGHDT and CDR2 YYEEEE. The CDR3 sequence is CASRQGSYNEQFF. The CDR3 nucleotides read TGTGCCAGCAGACAGGGTTCCTACAATGAGCAGTTCTTC.

This clone was picked up one time. The chain combines TRBV27 with TRBJ1-1, with 7 nucleotides matching TRBD1. CDR3 length equals 14 residues. J gave up 7 bases and V 0 bases, and 5 bases lay outside the gene matches. Germline values: CDR1 MNHEY, CDR2 SMNVEV (reference sequence). In DNA form, the CDR3 reads TGTGCCAGCAGTTTATCGCCAGGGGGGATTGAAGCTTTCTTT. Translation gives CASSLSPGGIEAFF.

The chain uses TRBV10-2 and TRBJ2-7; D is unclear. Germline values: CDR1 WSHSY, CDR2 SAAADI. This CDR3 contains 11 residues. The germline V and J ends were trimmed by 8 bases and 0 bases, with 5 bases remaining between them. The CDR3 loop is CASDDSYEQYF. CDR3 sequence (DNA): TGCGCCAGCGACGACTCCTACGAGCAGTACTTC.

In nucleotides, the CDR3 is TGTGCCAGCAGTGCCGTCAGGACTAGGGTTGACGAGCAGTACTTC. Amino acids: CASSAVRTRVDEQYF. The gene calls are TRBV27 and TRBJ2-7; 7 nucleotides match TRBD2. The germline CDR1 and CDR2 sequences are MNHEY and SMNVEV (reference sequence). V lost 5 bases to trimming and J lost 5 bases; unmatched junction nucleotides: 12. CDR3 length: 15 residues.

The CDR3 loop is CASSLVGGALDTQYF. The CDR3 DNA is TGTGCCAGCAGCTTAGTTGGCGGGGCCCTAGATACGCAGTATTTT. J is TRBJ2-3 and V is TRBV11-2; D is perhaps TRBD2 (6 bases). V was clipped by 1 base and J by 5 bases, with 13 bases between them. The CDR3 totals 15 residues. Germline CDR1 SGHAT, CDR2 FQNNGV.

The chain has TRBV5-1 and TRBJ1-1, with D possibly TRBD1 on 5 matching bases. The CDR3 has 14 amino acids. Trimming cost V 4 bases and J 5 bases, with 15 bases left between them. Germline assignment: CDR1 SGHRS and CDR2 YFSETQ. DNA of the CDR3: TGCGCCAGCAGCCCGGACGGGGGGTTTACTGAAGCTTTCTTT. The encoded protein is CASSPDGGFTEAFF.

The chain recombines TRBV5-1 with TRBJ2-7; D unresolved. Germline-derived CDR1 and CDR2 are SGHRS and YFSETQ. The length of the CDR3 is 14 residues. V was pared by 0 bases and J by 2 bases, with 9 bases between. DNA of the CDR3: TGCGCCAGCAGCTTGGAGGCAGCGACCTACGAGCAGTACTTC. It translates to CASSLEAATYEQYF.

The chain employs TRBV11-2 and TRBJ2-1; either TRBD1 or TRBD2 may fit D (5 bases each). Germline V gene lookup returns CDR1 SGHAT and CDR2 FQNNGV. The CDR3 length is 14 residues. Trimming took off 8 bases at V and 1 base at J, with 12 bases between the two ends. The CDR3 reads CASAWDGSYNEQFF. CDR3 sequence (DNA): TGTGCCAGCGCCTGGGACGGATCCTACAATGAGCAGTTCTTC.

The CDR3 region has the DNA TGTGCCAGCAGGATTCTTGCGGAGGGGGGAACAGAGACCCAGTACTTC. It is translated as CASRILAEGGTETQYF. The chain carries TRBV27 and TRBJ2-5, with D perhaps assigned TRBD1 or TRBD2 (6 bases each). The CDR3 covers 16 residues. Germline V gives CDR1 MNHEY, CDR2 SMNVEV (reference sequence). V shed 6 bases and J shed 4 bases, with 21 bases lying between them.

V and J are TRBV25-1 and TRBJ2-5; 8 positions match TRBD1. CDR3 size: 14 residues. Germline lookup yields CDR1 MGHDK and CDR2 SYGVNS. The ends lost 3 bases at V and 5 bases at J; junction bases unmatched: 5. CDR3 in DNA: TGTGCCAGCAGTGACCCAGGGGGCCGGGAGACCCAGTACTTC. This translates into CASSDPGGRETQYF.